The 23 T cell receptor beta chains below all came from one sample that was sequenced in a study of blood T cell repertoires in COVID-19. Produced via immunoSEQ multiplex PCR; TCRdb's table is partial and in-frame only. The table shows roughly 55,000 clones, with around 87% occurring only once. Sequenced: peripheral blood. These receptors were taken from a man in his sixties with active or convalescent COVID-19.

The chain combines TRBV10-1 with TRBJ2-7; D unresolved. This CDR3 is 12 amino acids long. V shed 2 bases and J shed 2 bases, with 4 bases lying between them. The germline CDR1 and CDR2 sequences are WNHNN and SYGVQD (reference sequence). CDR3 sequence: CASSETAYEQYF. The CDR3 DNA follows: TGCGCCAGCAGTGAGACAGCCTACGAGCAGTACTTC.

The chain recombines TRBV7-9 with TRBJ2-5; D is possibly TRBD1 (6 bases). The CDR3 loop spans 16 amino acids. Germline lookup yields CDR1 SEHNR and CDR2 FQNEAQ (reference sequence). Trimming took 5 bases from V and 2 from J, leaving 18 bases between them. CDR3 bases: TGTGCCAGCAGCCAGAGGGGGTCGGGTATGCAAGAGACCCAGTACTTC. Translating it yields CASSQRGSGMQETQYF.

This chain connects TRBV5-1 to TRBJ2-2, with 8 positions matching TRBD1. The CDR3 covers 13 residues. CDR1 is SGHRS and CDR2 is YFSETQ in the germline V gene. V shed 2 bases, J shed 7 bases, and the junction held 1 base outside the gene matches. The chain's CDR3 is CASSFGTGGELFF. DNA for the CDR3: TGCGCCAGCAGCTTTGGGACAGGCGGGGAGCTGTTTTTT.

The chain joins TRBV4-1 to TRBJ2-7; 7 nucleotides match TRBD2. CDR1 and CDR2 from the germline V gene are MGHRA and YSYEKL. After removal of 2 bases from V and 0 bases from J, the junction contained 4 bases not matched to a gene. This CDR3 spans 15 amino acids. The DNA for the CDR3 is TGCGCCAGCAGCCAAACTAGCGCGATCTCCTACGAGCAGTACTTC. Translated, it gives CASSQTSAISYEQYF.

The chain links TRBV14 to TRBJ2-1, with 12 bases identical to TRBD2. Germline V CDR1 and CDR2: SGHDN, FVKESK. The CDR3 runs 15 residues. Trimming cost V 2 bases and J 15 bases; bases outside gene matches: 11. CDR3 nucleotide sequence: TGTGCCAGCAGCCAAACCGGGACTAGCGGGTCCGTTTGGTTCTTC. As protein: CASSQTGTSGSVWFF.

The rearrangement joins TRBV28 to TRBJ1-1; no reliable D call. This CDR3 contains 17 residues. Per germline, CDR1 MDHEN and CDR2 SYDVKM. Trimming removed 0 bases from V and 2 bases from J, with 16 bases in between. The CDR3 sequence is CASSLWPGREKNTEAFF. CDR3 in DNA: TGTGCCAGCAGTTTATGGCCTGGGCGCGAAAAAAACACTGAAGCTTTCTTT.

V is TRBV5-8 and J is TRBJ1-2; D might be TRBD1 (5 bases). V was trimmed by 1 base and J by 3 bases, leaving 10 bases between them. The CDR3 length is 14 residues. Germline V gene lookup returns CDR1 SGHTS and CDR2 YDEGEE. The CDR3 loop is CASSLHPQDYGYTF. The CDR3 nucleotides read TGTGCCAGCAGCTTGCATCCACAGGACTATGGCTACACCTTC.

This clone came up once. This rearrangement joins TRBV6-5 to TRBJ1-4; TRBD1 matches 9 bases. V shed 6 bases and J 5 bases; nucleotides not matched to a gene: 4. Germline-derived CDR1 and CDR2 are MNHEY and SVGAGI. The CDR3 is 14 residues long. The CDR3 spells CASRDTGGNEKLFF. The CDR3 DNA reads TGTGCCAGCAGGGACACAGGGGGCAATGAAAAACTGTTTTTT.

Written as DNA, the CDR3 is TGCGCCAGCAGCTTGGGAGCAGGGCGGGAGCAGTACTTC. It specifies CASSLGAGREQYF. The V call is TRBV5-1, the J call TRBJ2-7, with a weak D call TRBD1 (5 bases). Germline values: CDR1 SGHRS, CDR2 YFSETQ. This CDR3 region has 13 residues. V was shortened by 0 bases and J by 7 bases, with 11 bases between the two germline ends.

This chain joins TRBV3-1 (or the pseudogene TRBV3-2) and TRBJ2-3; D is perhaps TRBD2 (6 bases). The CDR3 runs 16 residues. Germline-derived CDR1 and CDR2 are LGHDT and YNNKEL (reference sequence). Trimming removed 2 bases from V and 1 base from J, with 13 bases in between. The chain's CDR3 is CASSQSRDPGTDTQYF. The CDR3 DNA reads as TGTGCCAGCAGCCAATCGCGGGATCCCGGCACAGATACGCAGTATTTT.

The rearrangement links TRBV28 to TRBJ1-2; tentatively, D is TRBD1 (6 bases). Germline V CDR1 and CDR2: MDHEN, SYDVKM. The V end was cut by 4 bases, the J end by 0 bases, with 36 bases between. The CDR3 contains 23 residues. The CDR3 sequence: CASSSPGGPGQNVNFGPNYGYTF. As DNA, the CDR3 is TGTGCCAGCAGTTCCCCGGGGGGCCCGGGACAAAACGTAAACTTTGGACCTAACTATGGCTACACCTTC.

This chain links TRBV6-1 with TRBJ1-1; the match to TRBD1 covers 8 bases. The CDR3 has 16 residues. Trimming removed 4 bases from V and 1 base from J; junction bases left unmatched: 8. CDR1 and CDR2 from the germline V gene are MNHNS and SASEGT. The CDR3 reads CASSGGRTGRNTEAFF. As DNA, the CDR3 is TGTGCCAGCAGTGGGGGGAGGACAGGGCGGAACACTGAAGCTTTCTTT.

The rearrangement uses TRBV18 and TRBJ1-2; a possible D gene is TRBD1 (5 bases). The CDR3 sequence is 15 residues long. Germline CDR1 is KGHSH and CDR2 is LQKENI. Deletions cut 2 bases from V and 3 bases from J, with 13 bases between. In DNA, the CDR3 is TGTGCCAGCTCACCATTCCAGGGAACTCACTATGGCTACACCTTC. It encodes CASSPFQGTHYGYTF.

V usage is TRBV11-2 and J usage is TRBJ2-1; possible D gene TRBD2, 5 bases. V lost 6 bases, J lost 8 bases, and 14 bases lay in between. The germline CDR1 and CDR2 sequences are SGHAT and FQNNGV. The CDR3 loop spans 13 amino acids. The CDR3 loop is CASRTWARDEQFF. The CDR3 bases are TGTGCCAGCAGGACCTGGGCGCGGGATGAGCAGTTCTTC.

V and J are TRBV6-5 and TRBJ2-7; the match to TRBD2 covers 12 bases. Germline CDR1 and CDR2: MNHEY and SVGAGI. The junction had 7 bases not matched to a gene; V was cut back by 6 bases and J by 4 bases. CDR3 length: 15 residues. The CDR3 sequence is CASRPRLAGEYEQYF. DNA for the CDR3: TGTGCCAGCAGACCGAGACTAGCGGGGGAGTACGAGCAGTACTTC.

V usage is TRBV5-5 and J usage is TRBJ1-2; 7 bases agree with TRBD1. CDR1 SGHKS and CDR2 YYEKEE come from the germline V gene (reference sequence). The CDR3 runs 15 residues. Trimming at V came to 3 bases and at J to 1 base, leaving 6 bases not matched to a gene. CDR3: CASSSTGSNNYGYTF. CDR3 bases: TGTGCCAGCAGCTCGACAGGGAGCAATAACTATGGCTACACCTTC.

The V and J genes are TRBV21-1 and TRBJ1-6. TRBV21-1 is designated a pseudogene. This CDR3 region has 18 residues. The CDR3 coding sequence is TGTGCCAGCAGCAAAGAGGAATCGGGGGTTTATTATAATTCACCCCTCCACTTT. This translates into CASSKEESGVYYNSPLHF.

V is TRBV3-1 (or the pseudogene TRBV3-2) and J is TRBJ1-5; 8 bases map to TRBD1. CDR3 length equals 14 residues. Germline lookup yields CDR1 LGHDT and CDR2 YNNKEL (reference sequence). With V trimmed by 4 bases and J by 6 bases, 5 bases remained unmatched. The CDR3 nucleotides are TGTGCCAGCAGCCCACAGGGGGTCGGTCAGCCCCAGCATTTT. It encodes CASSPQGVGQPQHF.

The V gene is TRBV19, the J gene TRBJ2-2, with D possibly matching TRBD2 (5 bases). Trimming took off 4 bases at V and 4 bases at J, with 19 bases between the two ends. The CDR3 consists of 17 residues. The germline V gene encodes CDR1 LNHDA and CDR2 SQIVND (reference sequence). This CDR3 is CASSTLGGRGGTGELFF. CDR3 nucleotides: TGTGCCAGTAGTACATTAGGTGGGAGAGGAGGCACCGGGGAGCTGTTTTTT.

The chain employs TRBV7-9 and TRBJ2-1; 9 bases match TRBD1. The V gene end was trimmed by 2 bases and the J gene end by 10 bases; junction bases not matched to a gene: 3. Germline V CDR1 and CDR2: SEHNR, FQNEAQ (reference sequence). The CDR3 has 13 residues. The chain's CDR3 is CASSLRTGGEQFF. The CDR3 nucleotides are TGTGCCAGCAGCTTAAGAACAGGGGGCGAGCAGTTCTTC.

The CDR3 here is CASSRPHSGQGNQPQHF. DNA of the CDR3: TGTGCCAGCAGCCGCCCACACTCCGGACAGGGCAATCAGCCCCAGCATTTT. V and J are TRBV5-4 and TRBJ1-5, with 7 bases fitting TRBD1. Germline loops: CDR1 SGHNT, CDR2 YYREEE (reference sequence). V shed 4 bases, J shed 2 bases, and the junction held 12 bases outside the gene matches. The CDR3 totals 17 residues.

The DNA of the CDR3 is TGCAGCGTTGATCGCGGGAGTGAGACCCAGTACTTC. Translated, it gives CSVDRGSETQYF. The rearrangement links TRBV29-1 to TRBJ2-5, with TRBD2 matching 7 bases. CDR3 size: 12 residues. The V gene end was trimmed by 3 bases and the J gene end by 5 bases; junction bases not matched to a gene: 3. In germline, CDR1 is SQVTM, CDR2 ANQGSEA. The whole variable domain, filled in from reference TRBV29-1 and TRBJ2-5, reads SAVISQKPSRDICQRGTSLTIQCQVDSQVTMMFWYRQQPGQSLTLIATANQGSEATYESGFVIDKFPISRPNLTFSTLTVSNMSPEDSSIYLCSVDRGSETQYFGPGTRLLVL.

Only a few counts were recorded for this clone. The chain joins TRBV4-1 to TRBJ2-7; 9 bases map to TRBD1. The germline V gene has CDR1 MGHRA and CDR2 YSYEKL. The CDR3 has 14 residues. The junction had 4 bases not matched to a gene; V was cut back by 4 bases and J by 3 bases. For the CDR3, the DNA is TGCGCCAGCAGCCGGCGGGACAGGGACTACGAGCAGTACTTC. It translates to CASSRRDRDYEQYF.